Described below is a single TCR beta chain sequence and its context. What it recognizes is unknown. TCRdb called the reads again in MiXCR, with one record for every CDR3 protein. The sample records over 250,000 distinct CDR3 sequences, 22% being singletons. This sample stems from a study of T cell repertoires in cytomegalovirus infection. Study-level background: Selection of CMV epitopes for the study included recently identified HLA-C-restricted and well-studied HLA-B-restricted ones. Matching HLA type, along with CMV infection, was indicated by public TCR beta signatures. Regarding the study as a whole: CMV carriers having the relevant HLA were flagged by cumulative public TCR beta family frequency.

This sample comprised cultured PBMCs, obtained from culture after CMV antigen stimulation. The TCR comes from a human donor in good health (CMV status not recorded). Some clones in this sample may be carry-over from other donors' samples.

The CDR3 spells CASSPQLGAGNTIYF. The CDR3 DNA sequence: TGCGCCAGCAGCCCCCAATTGGGCGCTGGAAACACCATATATTTT. The chain links TRBV4-1 to TRBJ1-3, with D hard to call. The CDR3 has 15 residues. The V end was cut by 4 bases, the J end by 2 bases, with 12 bases between. Germline V gene sequence: CDR1 MGHRA, CDR2 YSYEKL.